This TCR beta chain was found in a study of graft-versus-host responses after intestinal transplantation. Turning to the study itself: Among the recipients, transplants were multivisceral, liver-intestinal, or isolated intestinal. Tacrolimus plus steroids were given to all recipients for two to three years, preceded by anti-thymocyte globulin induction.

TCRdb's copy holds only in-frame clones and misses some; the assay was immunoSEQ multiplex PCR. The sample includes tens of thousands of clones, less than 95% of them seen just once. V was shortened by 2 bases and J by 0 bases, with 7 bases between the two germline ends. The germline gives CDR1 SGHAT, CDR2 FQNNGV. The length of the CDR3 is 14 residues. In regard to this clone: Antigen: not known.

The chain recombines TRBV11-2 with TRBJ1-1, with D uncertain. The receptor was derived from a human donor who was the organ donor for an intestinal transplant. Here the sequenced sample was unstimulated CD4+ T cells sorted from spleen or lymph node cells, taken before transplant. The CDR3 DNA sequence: TGTGCCAGCAGCTTATTCCGGTTGAACACTGAAGCTTTCTTT. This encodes CASSLFRLNTEAFF.